What follows is one TCR beta chain and its context. The germline CDR1 and CDR2 sequences are LNHDA and SQIVND (reference sequence). The CDR3 totals 19 residues. The V gene lost 0 bases and the J gene lost 1 base, with 20 bases spanning the gap. The sample is drawn from a study of blood T cell repertoires in COVID-19. Clones were read by immunoSEQ multiplex PCR, and TCRdb kept only the in-frame ones, dropping some. The sample has 45,000 to 55,000 clones, around 90% seen once; the top ten hold about 3%. The TCR comes from a human donor in a cohort sampled during active COVID-19. The chain employs TRBV19 and TRBJ2-3; D is perhaps TRBD2 (5 bases). Input material: peripheral blood. CDR3 nucleotides: TGTGCCAGTAGTATAGACTTAAATTCCGTTTTGGAGGGCACAGATACGCAGTATTTT. It encodes CASSIDLNSVLEGTDTQYF.